The present T cell receptor (beta chain) was sequenced within a study of siplizumab effects on memory and regulatory T cells. Overall study results and limits: Confirmation was lacking for the suppressive function of proliferating Tregs derived from siplizumab cultures. Poor capture below about 10^-5 frequency left most alloreactive clones unmapped to unstimulated subsets.

The V gene's germline CDR1 is SGHVS and CDR2 FNYEAQ. Trimming took 5 bases from V and 8 from J; bases not matched to a gene: 4. CDR3 length: 13 residues. Here immunoSEQ multiplex PCR was the method, and the copy in TCRdb shows in-frame clones only, minus some. There are 60,000 to 70,000 clones in the sample; over 75% occur only once, and 1.7% lies in the top ten. A note on this clone: Its specificity is not known.

This chain uses TRBV7-6 with TRBJ2-1, with TRBD1 identical over 9 bases. What was sequenced was Tregs sorted from blood. The sequence was collected from a human donor in good health. The CDR3 is CASSLDRGDEQFF. The CDR3 DNA sequence: TGTGCCAGCAGCCTCGACAGGGGGGATGAGCAGTTCTTC.